Below, 2 T cell receptor beta chains from the same sample are listed, as sequenced in a study of T cell changes during pregnancy in multiple sclerosis. Profiling relied on immunoSEQ multiplex PCR, and the TCRdb table lists in-frame clones only, not all of them. The table has about 44,000 clones, roughly 90% seen once. The source material was CD4+ T cells from peripheral blood mononuclear cells, sampled in the third trimester of pregnancy. The receptor source for this set is a female donor with multiple sclerosis, enrolled in a pregnancy study.

The chain recombines TRBV5-1 with TRBJ1-4, with D maybe TRBD1 (5 bases). The germline V and J ends were trimmed by 3 bases and 5 bases, with 11 bases remaining between them. Looked up from germline, CDR1 is SGHRS and CDR2 is YFSETQ. The CDR3 has 14 amino acids. The CDR3 sequence is CASSYRQSNEKLFF. CDR3 DNA sequence: TGCGCCAGCAGCTATAGACAGAGCAATGAAAAACTGTTTTTT.

The chain is built from TRBV6-5 and TRBJ2-6; D may be TRBD1 (5 bases). V dropped 4 bases and J dropped 4 bases, with 11 bases sitting between them. The CDR3 has 15 amino acids. Germline values: CDR1 MNHEY, CDR2 SVGAGI. The DNA for the CDR3 is TGTGCCAGCAGTTTTTTTGGGGCGGGGGCCAACGTCCTGACTTTC. Amino acids: CASSFFGAGANVLTF.